This is a list of T cell receptor beta chains from one sample in a study of T cell responses to AZD1222 COVID-19 vaccine. Assay: immunoSEQ multiplex PCR; the TCRdb copy retains only in-frame clones and omits some. Of 100,000 to 150,000 clones listed, 75% to 90% are singletons. The sample was peripheral blood, taken on day 0 of MenACWY control vaccination. The receptors come from an adult in good health. Each CDR3 is given with its conserved first and last residue. Each record gives: D gene, clone size, V gene, J gene, CDR3 DNA, CDR3 protein. D genes are given only for firm matches. Part of the rows lack a size; the others show once, few, many or a class for expanded clones.

D gene: .
clone size: .
V gene: TRBV3-1/TRBV3-2
J gene: TRBJ1-1
CDR3 DNA: TGTGCCAGCAGCCAAGTCGCCTGGAACACTGAAGCTTTCTTT
CDR3 protein: CASSQVAWNTEAFF

D gene: TRBD1
clone size: .
V gene: TRBV7-9
J gene: TRBJ1-1
CDR3 DNA: TGTGCCAGCAGCCATGACAGGGATAACACTGAAGCTTTCTTT
CDR3 protein: CASSHDRDNTEAFF

D gene: .
clone size: .
V gene: TRBV27
J gene: TRBJ2-7
CDR3 DNA: TGTGCCAGCAGTTCCCGAAACCACGAAAACGAGCAGTACTTC
CDR3 protein: CASSSRNHENEQYF

D gene: .
clone size: .
V gene: TRBV6-5
J gene: TRBJ2-7
CDR3 DNA: TGTGCCAGCAGTTACGGGGAATTTGCAAATTCCGAGCAGTACTTC
CDR3 protein: CASSYGEFANSEQYF

D gene: .
clone size: once
V gene: TRBV30
J gene: TRBJ1-5
CDR3 DNA: TGTGCCGCAGGGGAGGGCAATCAGCCCCAGCATTTT
CDR3 protein: CAAGEGNQPQHF

D gene: TRBD1
clone size: .
V gene: TRBV27
J gene: TRBJ1-6
CDR3 DNA: TGTGCCAGCAGTTTACGGGCGGGACAGGGTAATTCACCCCTCCACTTT
CDR3 protein: CASSLRAGQGNSPLHF

D gene: .
clone size: few
V gene: TRBV24-1
J gene: TRBJ1-2
CDR3 DNA: TGTGCCACCAGTAAGGGAACTAACTATGGCTACACCTTC
CDR3 protein: CATSKGTNYGYTF

D gene: TRBD1
clone size: few
V gene: TRBV6-2/TRBV6-3
J gene: TRBJ1-1
CDR3 DNA: TGTGCCAGCAGTGATACAGGGGGCGCGGTGAACACTGAAGCTTTCTTT
CDR3 protein: CASSDTGGAVNTEAFF

D gene: .
clone size: .
V gene: TRBV21-1
J gene: TRBJ2-1
CDR3 DNA: TGTGCCAGCAGACCCGCGATCGCCTACAATGAGCAGTTCTTC
CDR3 protein: CASRPAIAYNEQFF

D gene: TRBD1
clone size: few
V gene: TRBV5-8
J gene: TRBJ2-7
CDR3 DNA: TGTGCCAGCAGCTCGACAGGGGCGTTCATCTCCTACGAGCAGTACTTC
CDR3 protein: CASSSTGAFISYEQYF

D gene: .
clone size: once
V gene: TRBV5-4
J gene: TRBJ2-5
CDR3 DNA: TGTGCCAGCAGCTTGGACGAGCCCGCGGAGACCCAGTACTTC
CDR3 protein: CASSLDEPAETQYF

D gene: TRBD2
clone size: .
V gene: TRBV19
J gene: TRBJ2-1
CDR3 DNA: TGTGCCACCGGGACTAGGAGTACCCCAATCTACAATGAGCAGTTCTTC
CDR3 protein: CATGTRSTPIYNEQFF

D gene: .
clone size: once
V gene: TRBV7-2
J gene: TRBJ2-3
CDR3 DNA: TGTGCCAGCACCCTCGGACCACTCACAGATACGCAGTATTTT
CDR3 protein: CASTLGPLTDTQYF

D gene: TRBD2
clone size: .
V gene: TRBV3-1/TRBV3-2
J gene: TRBJ2-3
CDR3 DNA: TGTGCCAGCAGCCGTGTAGCGGGAGATACGCAGTATTTT
CDR3 protein: CASSRVAGDTQYF

D gene: TRBD2
clone size: .
V gene: TRBV5-1
J gene: TRBJ2-1
CDR3 DNA: TGCGCCAGCAGCGCCCCGGGACTAGGAGCCCACAATGAGCAGTTCTTC
CDR3 protein: CASSAPGLGAHNEQFF

D gene: TRBD1
clone size: .
V gene: TRBV29-1
J gene: TRBJ1-4
CDR3 DNA: TGCAGCGTTGCAGGGGGCCATAATGAAAAACTGTTTTTT
CDR3 protein: CSVAGGHNEKLFF

D gene: .
clone size: .
V gene: TRBV19
J gene: TRBJ1-5
CDR3 DNA: TGTGCCAGTAGTACGGGACACAATCAGCCCCAGCATTTT
CDR3 protein: CASSTGHNQPQHF

D gene: .
clone size: .
V gene: TRBV10-3
J gene: TRBJ1-2
CDR3 DNA: TGTGCCGCGAGGGACGGATCCTCGGGGGGCTACACCTTC
CDR3 protein: CAARDGSSGGYTF

D gene: .
clone size: .
V gene: TRBV9
J gene: TRBJ2-7
CDR3 DNA: TGTGCCAGCAGCGTAGCCGACAACTATAACGAGCAGTACTTC
CDR3 protein: CASSVADNYNEQYF

D gene: .
clone size: .
V gene: TRBV5-1
J gene: TRBJ1-2
CDR3 DNA: TGCGCCAGCAGCTTGGCGCAGGGAGGGGGTATGCGTGGCTACACCTTC
CDR3 protein: CASSLAQGGGMRGYTF

D gene: .
clone size: .
V gene: TRBV7-3
J gene: TRBJ2-7
CDR3 DNA: TGTGCCAGCAGCTCCGCCGGGACCCAAATGGGTAGCGAGCAGTACTTC
CDR3 protein: CASSSAGTQMGSEQYF

D gene: .
clone size: few
V gene: TRBV3-1/TRBV3-2
J gene: TRBJ2-7
CDR3 DNA: TGTGCCAGCAGCCAAGTTATGTACGAGCAGTACTTC
CDR3 protein: CASSQVMYEQYF

D gene: .
clone size: .
V gene: TRBV12-3/TRBV12-4
J gene: TRBJ1-2
CDR3 DNA: TGTGCCAGCAGTTTAGCTTTGGACTATGGCTACACCTTC
CDR3 protein: CASSLALDYGYTF

D gene: TRBD1
clone size: .
V gene: TRBV13
J gene: TRBJ2-7
CDR3 DNA: TGTGCCAGCAGCTCCCCCGGGACAGGGTACGAGCAGTACTTC
CDR3 protein: CASSSPGTGYEQYF

D gene: .
clone size: .
V gene: TRBV7-2
J gene: TRBJ1-2
CDR3 DNA: TGTGCCAGCAGCTTAGATAGTAACTATGGCTACACCTTC
CDR3 protein: CASSLDSNYGYTF

D gene: .
clone size: .
V gene: TRBV30
J gene: TRBJ2-1
CDR3 DNA: TGTGCCTGGAGTTTCGGGCAGGGGTTAGGGAATGAGCAGTTCTTC
CDR3 protein: CAWSFGQGLGNEQFF

D gene: .
clone size: few
V gene: TRBV19
J gene: TRBJ1-5
CDR3 DNA: TGTGCCAGTAGTCCGGACCTAAGCAATCAGCCCCAGCATTTT
CDR3 protein: CASSPDLSNQPQHF

D gene: TRBD1
clone size: .
V gene: TRBV29-1
J gene: TRBJ1-1
CDR3 DNA: TGCAGCGTTCGCGACAGGGGTACTTTGAACACTGAAGCTTTCTTT
CDR3 protein: CSVRDRGTLNTEAFF

D gene: TRBD2
clone size: .
V gene: TRBV27
J gene: TRBJ2-2
CDR3 DNA: TGTGCCAGCAGGGAGGGGCTAGCGGGAGAAGGCGGGGAGCTGTTTTTT
CDR3 protein: CASREGLAGEGGELFF

D gene: .
clone size: .
V gene: TRBV5-1
J gene: TRBJ2-2
CDR3 DNA: TGCGCCAGCAGCTCGTTTGGGGGAGCGAGCACCGGGGAGCTGTTTTTT
CDR3 protein: CASSSFGGASTGELFF

D gene: .
clone size: .
V gene: TRBV19
J gene: TRBJ2-5
CDR3 DNA: TGTGCCAGTTCGAGACAGACCCAAGAGACCCAGTACTTC
CDR3 protein: CASSRQTQETQYF